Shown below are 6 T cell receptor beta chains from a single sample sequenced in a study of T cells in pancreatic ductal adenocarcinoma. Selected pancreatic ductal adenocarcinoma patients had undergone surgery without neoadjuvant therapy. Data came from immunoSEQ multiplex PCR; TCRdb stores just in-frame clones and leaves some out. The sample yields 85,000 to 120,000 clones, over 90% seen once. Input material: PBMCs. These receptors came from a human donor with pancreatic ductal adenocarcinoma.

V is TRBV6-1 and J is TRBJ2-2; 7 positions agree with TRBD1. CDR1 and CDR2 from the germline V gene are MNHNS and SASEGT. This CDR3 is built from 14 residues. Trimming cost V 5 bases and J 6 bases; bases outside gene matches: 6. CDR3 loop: CASSRYRGAGELFF. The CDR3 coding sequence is TGTGCCAGCAGTCGATACAGGGGAGCCGGGGAGCTGTTTTTT.

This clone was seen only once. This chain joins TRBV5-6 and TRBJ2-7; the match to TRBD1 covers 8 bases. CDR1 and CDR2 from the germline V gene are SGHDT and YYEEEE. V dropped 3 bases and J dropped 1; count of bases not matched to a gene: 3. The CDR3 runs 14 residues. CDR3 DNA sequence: TGTGCCAGCAGCTGGGGGACAGGATCCTACGAGCAGTACTTC. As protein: CASSWGTGSYEQYF.

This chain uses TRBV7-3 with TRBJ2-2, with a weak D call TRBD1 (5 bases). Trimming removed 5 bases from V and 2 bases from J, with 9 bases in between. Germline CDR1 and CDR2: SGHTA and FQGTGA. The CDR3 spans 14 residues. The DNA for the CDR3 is TGTGCCAGCAGCCAAGACAGAAACACCGGGGAGCTGTTTTTT. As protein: CASSQDRNTGELFF.

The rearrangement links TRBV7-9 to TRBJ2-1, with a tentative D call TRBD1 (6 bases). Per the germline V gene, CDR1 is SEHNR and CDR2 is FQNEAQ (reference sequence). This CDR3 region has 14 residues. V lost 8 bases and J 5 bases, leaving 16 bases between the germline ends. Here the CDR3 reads CASWTVGVNNEQFF. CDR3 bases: TGTGCCAGCTGGACAGTAGGCGTGAACAATGAGCAGTTCTTC.

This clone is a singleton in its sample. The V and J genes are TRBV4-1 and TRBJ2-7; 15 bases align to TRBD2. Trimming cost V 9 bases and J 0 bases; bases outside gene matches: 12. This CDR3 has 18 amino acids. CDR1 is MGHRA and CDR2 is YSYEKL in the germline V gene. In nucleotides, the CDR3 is TGCGCCAGTAAAAAGGGACTAGCGGGAGGCCGGAGCTCCTACGAGCAGTACTTC. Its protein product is CASKKGLAGGRSSYEQYF.

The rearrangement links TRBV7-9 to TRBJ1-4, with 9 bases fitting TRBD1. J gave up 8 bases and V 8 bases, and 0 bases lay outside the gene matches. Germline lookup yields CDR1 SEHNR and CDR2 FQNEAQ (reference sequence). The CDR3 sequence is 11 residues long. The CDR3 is CASGQGEKLFF. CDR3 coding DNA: TGTGCCAGCGGACAGGGGGAAAAACTGTTTTTT. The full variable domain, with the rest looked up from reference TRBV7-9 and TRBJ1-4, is DTGVSQNPRHKITKRGQNVTFRCDPISEHNRLYWYRQTLGQGPEFLTYFQNEAQLEKSRLLSDRFSAERPKGSFSTLEIQRTEQGDSAMYLCASGQGEKLFFGSGTQLSVL.